The 7 T cell receptor beta chains listed next were all sequenced from one sample in a study of blood T cell repertoires in COVID-19. Sequencing was performed with immunoSEQ multiplex PCR; in TCRdb, only in-frame clones are kept and a portion is missing. The data show approximately 220,000 clones, roughly 87% seen once. Source material: PBMCs or T cells enriched from blood (not recorded which). The receptors shown here come from a woman in her thirties with acute COVID-19.

The chain joins TRBV11-2 to TRBJ1-2, with TRBD1 matching over 10 bases. The V segment lost 6 bases and the J segment 4 bases; nucleotides outside the gene matches: 8. The CDR3 extends over 15 amino acids. Germline V gene data show CDR1 as SGHAT and CDR2 as FQNNGV. CDR3 sequence: CASSLGGTGAYGYTF. The CDR3 nucleotides read TGTGCCAGCAGTCTTGGCGGGACAGGGGCCTATGGCTACACCTTC.

The chain recombines TRBV25-1 with TRBJ1-4; TRBD1 aligns across 9 bases. CDR3 length equals 15 residues. J lost 4 bases, V lost 6 bases, and 6 bases had no gene match. Per the germline V gene, CDR1 is MGHDK and CDR2 is SYGVNS. The CDR3 reads CASRAGQGLNEKLFF. In DNA, the CDR3 is TGTGCCAGCAGGGCGGGACAGGGCCTTAATGAAAAACTGTTTTTT.

The chain has TRBV4-2 and TRBJ1-1, with TRBD1 matching 11 bases. CDR1 LGHNA and CDR2 YNFKEQ come from the germline V gene. J was trimmed by 3 bases and V by 0 bases; bases with no gene match: 6. This CDR3 has 17 amino acids. CDR3 sequence reads: CASSQDGTGGTDTEAFF. CDR3 nucleotide sequence: TGTGCCAGCAGCCAAGATGGGACAGGGGGAACGGACACTGAAGCTTTCTTT.

CDR3 sequence: CASSLGQIGETQYF. The CDR3 nucleotides read TGTGCCAGCAGCCTAGGACAGATTGGGGAGACCCAGTACTTC. This chain joins TRBV14 and TRBJ2-5, with a weak D call TRBD1 (6 bases). CDR1 and CDR2 from the germline V gene are SGHDN and FVKESK. V lost 4 bases and J lost 5, with 14 bases in between. The CDR3 consists of 14 residues.

The chain links TRBV30 to TRBJ2-2; 8 nucleotides agree with TRBD2. The CDR3 spans 15 residues. Unmatched junction bases numbered 6, after V lost 2 bases and J lost 4 bases. Looked up from germline, CDR1 is GTSNPN and CDR2 is SVGIG (reference sequence). In nucleotides, the CDR3 is TGTGCCTGGAGTCCCGGACTAGCTTTCACCGGGGAGCTGTTTTTT. Protein sequence: CAWSPGLAFTGELFF.

The CDR3 loop is CASSNRGRNTEAFF. The CDR3 nucleotides read TGTGCCAGCAGTAACAGGGGGCGGAACACTGAAGCTTTCTTT. This rearrangement joins TRBV2 to TRBJ1-1, with 9 nucleotides matching TRBD1. CDR3 length equals 14 residues. With 5 bases clipped from V and 1 base from J, the junction kept 2 bases outside the gene matches. The V gene's germline CDR1 is SNHLY and CDR2 FYNNEI.

This clone was seen just once. This chain uses TRBV3-1 (or the pseudogene TRBV3-2) with TRBJ2-7; the match to TRBD2 covers 9 bases. Trimming removed 0 bases from V and 2 bases from J; junction bases left unmatched: 5. The CDR3 runs 16 residues. Germline V gives CDR1 LGHDT, CDR2 YNNKEL (reference sequence). CDR3 sequence reads: CASSQDLAGGPYEQYF. As DNA, the CDR3 is TGTGCCAGCAGCCAAGATTTGGCGGGGGGGCCCTACGAGCAGTACTTC.